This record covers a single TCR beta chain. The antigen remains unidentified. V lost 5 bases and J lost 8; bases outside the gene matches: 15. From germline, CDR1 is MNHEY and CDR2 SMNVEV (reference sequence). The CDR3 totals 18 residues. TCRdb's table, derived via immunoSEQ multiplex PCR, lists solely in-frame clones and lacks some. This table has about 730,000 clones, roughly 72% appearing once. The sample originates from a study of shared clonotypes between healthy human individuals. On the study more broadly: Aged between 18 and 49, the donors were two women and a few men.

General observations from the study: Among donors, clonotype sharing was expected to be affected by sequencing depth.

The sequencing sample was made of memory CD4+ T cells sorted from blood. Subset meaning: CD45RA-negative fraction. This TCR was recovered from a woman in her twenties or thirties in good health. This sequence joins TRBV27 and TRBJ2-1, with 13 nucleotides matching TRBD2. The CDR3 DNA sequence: TGTGCCAGCAGTCGGGAGGGATTTACTAGCGGGAGGGGGGATGAGCAGTTCTTC. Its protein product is CASSREGFTSGRGDEQFF.